This T cell receptor beta chain was found in a study of identical twins. TCRdb itself ran the 5' RACE reads through MiXCR, one entry per CDR3 protein. The sample carries about 300,000 distinct CDR3 sequences, about 12% recorded once. Study-wide results and limits: The authors noted that invariant MAIT and iNKT cells could partly confound zero-insertion analyses.

Worth noting for this clonotype: Its antigen is not known.

CDR1 is SQVTM and CDR2 is ANQGSEA in the germline V gene. V lost 6 bases, J lost 1 base, and 6 bases lay in between. The CDR3 covers 11 residues. Another study also made use of these data, one on yellow fever vaccine responses in identical twins.

The chain is built from TRBV29-1 and TRBJ2-5; D is perhaps TRBD1 (5 bases). This sequence originates from a woman between 18 and 29 years old in good health. The sequenced sample was CD8+ T cells sorted from blood. The CDR3 reads CSVDSQETQYF. CDR3 nucleotide sequence: TGCAGCGTCGACAGCCAAGAGACCCAGTACTTC.